This T cell receptor (beta chain) emerged from a study of blood T cell repertoires in COVID-19. Looking at the study overall: The United States, Italy and Spain provided the acute and convalescent COVID-19 samples. PBMCs, B-cell-depleted T cells, or T cells provided the cDNA or gDNA that made up the material.

As processed by the authors: Nucleated cell counts were estimated from reference gene primer amplification. Method: immunoSEQ multiplex PCR; TCRdb's copy keeps in-frame clones and lacks some. Clone size and V and J calls were adopted from that table, with D and trimming inferred from the DNA. The sample carries under 350,000 clones, approximately 87% recorded once. This CDR3 contains 15 residues. V lost 5 bases to trimming and J lost 5 bases; unmatched junction nucleotides: 8. Germline assignment: CDR1 MNHEY and CDR2 SMNVEV (reference sequence). This rearrangement joins TRBV27 to TRBJ2-2, with TRBD1 identical over 7 bases. The TCR comes from a man between 60 and 75 years old who had recovered from COVID-19. The sample consisted of peripheral blood. The CDR3 reads CASSKQGISTGELFF. CDR3 nucleotide sequence: TGTGCCAGCAGTAAACAGGGGATTAGTACCGGGGAGCTGTTTTTT.